Below, one TCR beta chain is given with its context. Its antigen remains unidentified. With 60 Vbeta and 13 Jbeta primers, the PCR was carried out. Generated by immunoSEQ multiplex PCR, the TCRdb table keeps only in-frame clones and is missing some. The sample carries some 130,000 clones, roughly 72% recorded once. The data derive from a study of cytomegalovirus exposure and HLA in healthy donors. Study-level results: The study labeled approximately 150 TCR beta chains cytomegalovirus-associated. Cytomegalovirus status was reportedly diagnosed by the classifier with high specificity and sensitivity.

The length of the CDR3 is 16 residues. The V and J ends lost 1 base and 0 bases respectively, with 10 bases between them. CDR1 is LGHNA and CDR2 is YNFKEQ in the germline V gene. The J gene is TRBJ1-3, the V gene TRBV4-2, with a weak D call TRBD1 (6 bases). The sequencing sample was made of PBMCs. The receptor was isolated from a male donor in good health and CMV-seronegative. CDR3 amino acids: CASSQAGQYSGNTIYF. The CDR3 DNA sequence: TGTGCCAGCAGCCAAGCCGGACAGTACTCTGGAAACACCATATATTTT.